This paragraph reports one TCR beta chain. Trimming cost V 2 bases and J 2 bases; bases outside gene matches: 8. The germline V gene encodes CDR1 MNHEY and CDR2 SVGAGI. This CDR3 spans 16 amino acids. Sample time point: newly diagnosed GD, antithyroid drugs for less than 3 months. PBMCs were the source of the RNA used for TCR sequencing. The source of the sample is a study of regulatory T cells in long-lasting Graves disease. With iRepertoire HTBI primers and Arm-PCR of CDR3 regions, TCR beta libraries were built. TCRdb re-called the multiplex PCR reads with MiXCR, one entry per CDR3 protein. The data show 300,000 to 400,000 distinct CDR3 sequences, about a sixth seen once.

The receptor's source is a female donor with Graves disease. The V gene is TRBV6-5, the J gene TRBJ2-5, with TRBD2 identical over 7 bases. Material: peripheral blood mononuclear cells (PBMCs), obtained at new diagnosis, from a patient treated with antithyroid drugs. DNA for the CDR3: TGTGCCAGCAGTTACGGAGTAGCGGGTCGGCAAGAGACCCAGTACTTC. It is translated as CASSYGVAGRQETQYF.